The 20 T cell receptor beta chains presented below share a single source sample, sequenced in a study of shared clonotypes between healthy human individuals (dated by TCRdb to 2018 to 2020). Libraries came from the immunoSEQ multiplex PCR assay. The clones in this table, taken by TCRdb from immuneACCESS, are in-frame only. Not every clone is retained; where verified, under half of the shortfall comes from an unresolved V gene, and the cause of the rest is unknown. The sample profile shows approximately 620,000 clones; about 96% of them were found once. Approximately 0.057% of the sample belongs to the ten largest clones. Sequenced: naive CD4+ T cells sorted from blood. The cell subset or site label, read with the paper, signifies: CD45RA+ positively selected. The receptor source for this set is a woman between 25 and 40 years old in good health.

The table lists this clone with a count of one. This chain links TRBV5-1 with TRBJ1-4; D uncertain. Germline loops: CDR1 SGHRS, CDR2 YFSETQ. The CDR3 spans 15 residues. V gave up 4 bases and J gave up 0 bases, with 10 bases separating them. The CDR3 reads CASSRLGSTNEKLFF. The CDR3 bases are TGCGCCAGCAGCCGACTGGGATCAACTAATGAAAAACTGTTTTTT.

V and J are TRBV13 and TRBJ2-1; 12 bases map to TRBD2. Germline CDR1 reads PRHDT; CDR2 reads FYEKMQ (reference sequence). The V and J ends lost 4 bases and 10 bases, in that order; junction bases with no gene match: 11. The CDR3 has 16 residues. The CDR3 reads CASSSTLAGGPWEQFF. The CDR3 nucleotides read TGTGCCAGCAGCTCCACGCTAGCGGGAGGGCCTTGGGAGCAGTTCTTC.

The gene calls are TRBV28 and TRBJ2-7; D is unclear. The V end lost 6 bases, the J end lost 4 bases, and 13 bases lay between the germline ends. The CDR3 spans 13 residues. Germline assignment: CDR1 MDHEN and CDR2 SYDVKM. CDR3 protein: CASSPTALYEQYF. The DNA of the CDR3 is TGTGCCAGCAGCCCGACTGCCCTATACGAGCAGTACTTC.

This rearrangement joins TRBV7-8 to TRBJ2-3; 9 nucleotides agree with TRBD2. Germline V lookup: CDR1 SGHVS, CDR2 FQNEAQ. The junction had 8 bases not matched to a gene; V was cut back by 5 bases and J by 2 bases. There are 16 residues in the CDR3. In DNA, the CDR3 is TGTGCCAGCAGCACTCTAGCGGGACTCCTCACAGATACGCAGTATTTT. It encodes CASSTLAGLLTDTQYF. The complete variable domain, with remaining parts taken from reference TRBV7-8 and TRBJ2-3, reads GAGVSQSPRYKVAKRGQDVALRCDPISGHVSLFWYQQALGQGPEFLTYFQNEAQLDKSGLPSDRFFAERPEGSVSTLKIQRTQQEDSAVYLCASSTLAGLLTDTQYFGPGTRLTVL.

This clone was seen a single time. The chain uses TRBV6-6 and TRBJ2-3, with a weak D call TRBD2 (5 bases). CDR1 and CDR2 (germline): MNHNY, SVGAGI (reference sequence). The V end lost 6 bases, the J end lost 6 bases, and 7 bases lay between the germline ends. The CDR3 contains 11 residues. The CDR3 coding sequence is TGTGCCAGCAGGGACTTGGATACGCAGTATTTT. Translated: CASRDLDTQYF.

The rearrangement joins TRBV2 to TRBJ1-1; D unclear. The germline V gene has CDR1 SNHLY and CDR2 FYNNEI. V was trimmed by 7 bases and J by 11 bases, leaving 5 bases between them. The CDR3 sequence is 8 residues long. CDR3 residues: CASILAFF. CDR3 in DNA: TGTGCCAGCATCCTCGCTTTCTTT.

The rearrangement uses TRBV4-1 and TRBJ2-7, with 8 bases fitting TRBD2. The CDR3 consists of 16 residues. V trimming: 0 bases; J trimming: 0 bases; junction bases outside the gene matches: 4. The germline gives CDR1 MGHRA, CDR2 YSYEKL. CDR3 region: CASSQDMTSVSYEQYF. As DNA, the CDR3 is TGCGCCAGCAGCCAAGATATGACTAGCGTCTCCTACGAGCAGTACTTC.

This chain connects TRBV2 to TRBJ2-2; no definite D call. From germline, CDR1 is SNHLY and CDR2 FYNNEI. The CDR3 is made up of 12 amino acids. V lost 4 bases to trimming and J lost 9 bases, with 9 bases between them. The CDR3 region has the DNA TGTGCCAGCAGTGCTCCGGCACGGGAGCTGTTTTTT. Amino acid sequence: CASSAPARELFF.

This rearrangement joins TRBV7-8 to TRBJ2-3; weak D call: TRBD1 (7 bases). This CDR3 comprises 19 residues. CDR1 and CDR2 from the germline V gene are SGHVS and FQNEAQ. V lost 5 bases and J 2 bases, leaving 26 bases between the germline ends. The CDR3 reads CASSPKLKSRGAYTDTQYF. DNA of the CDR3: TGTGCCAGCAGCCCCAAGCTAAAGAGCAGGGGGGCATACACAGATACGCAGTATTTT.

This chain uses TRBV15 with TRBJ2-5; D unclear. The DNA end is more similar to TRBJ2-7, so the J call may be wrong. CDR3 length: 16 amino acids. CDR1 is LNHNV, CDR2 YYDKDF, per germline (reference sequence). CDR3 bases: TGTGCCACCAGCAGAGATTTTGGAGCCCTCCCCGGCGAGCAGTACTTC. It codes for CATSRDFGALPGEQYF.

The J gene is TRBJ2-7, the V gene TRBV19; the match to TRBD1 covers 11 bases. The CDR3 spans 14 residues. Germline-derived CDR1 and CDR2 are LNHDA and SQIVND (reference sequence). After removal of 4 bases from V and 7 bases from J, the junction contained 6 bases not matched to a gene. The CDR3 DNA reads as TGTGCCAGTAGTAACGGACAGGGGGCGCGTGAGCAGTACTTC. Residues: CASSNGQGAREQYF.

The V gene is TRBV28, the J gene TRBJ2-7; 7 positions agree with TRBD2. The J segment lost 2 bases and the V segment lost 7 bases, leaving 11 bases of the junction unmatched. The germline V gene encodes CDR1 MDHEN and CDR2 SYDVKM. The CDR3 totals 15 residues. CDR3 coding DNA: TGTGCCAGCACTCCGGGGTTCGGGGGGACCTACGAGCAGTACTTC. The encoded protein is CASTPGFGGTYEQYF.

CDR3 loop: CASSYGTGAETQYF. Written as DNA, the CDR3 is TGTGCCAGCAGCTACGGGACAGGGGCAGAGACCCAGTACTTC. V gene TRBV5-4 combines with J gene TRBJ2-5; TRBD1 matches at 10 bases. The CDR3 is 14 amino acids. V gave up 3 bases and J gave up 4 bases; unmatched junction bases: 3. Germline values: CDR1 SGHNT, CDR2 YYREEE (reference sequence).

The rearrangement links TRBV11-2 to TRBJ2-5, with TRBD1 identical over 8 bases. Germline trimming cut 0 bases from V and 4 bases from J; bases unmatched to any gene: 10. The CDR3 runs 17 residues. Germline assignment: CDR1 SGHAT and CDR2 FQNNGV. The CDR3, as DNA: TGTGCCAGCAGCTTAGATAACACCCCGACAGGGGTAGAGACCCAGTACTTC. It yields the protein CASSLDNTPTGVETQYF.

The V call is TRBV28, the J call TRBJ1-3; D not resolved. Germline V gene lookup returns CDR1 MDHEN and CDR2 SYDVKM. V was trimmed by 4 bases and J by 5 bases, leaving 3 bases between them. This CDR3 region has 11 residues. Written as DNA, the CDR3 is TGTGCCAGCAGTTCCCGAAACACCATATATTTT. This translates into CASSSRNTIYF.

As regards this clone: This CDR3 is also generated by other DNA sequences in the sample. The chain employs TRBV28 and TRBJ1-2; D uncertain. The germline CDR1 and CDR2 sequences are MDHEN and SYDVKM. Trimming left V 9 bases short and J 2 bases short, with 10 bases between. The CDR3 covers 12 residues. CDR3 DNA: TGTGCCAGTACAGCCTTAAACTATGGCTACACCTTC. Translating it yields CASTALNYGYTF.

The CDR3 region is CASSLRQGRMNTEAFF. In DNA form, the CDR3 reads TGCGCCAGCAGCCTGAGACAGGGGAGGATGAACACTGAAGCTTTCTTT. The chain uses TRBV5-1 and TRBJ1-1; the match to TRBD1 covers 8 bases. CDR1 is SGHRS and CDR2 is YFSETQ in the germline V gene. Unmatched junction bases numbered 8, after V lost 4 bases and J lost 0 bases. CDR3 size: 16 residues.

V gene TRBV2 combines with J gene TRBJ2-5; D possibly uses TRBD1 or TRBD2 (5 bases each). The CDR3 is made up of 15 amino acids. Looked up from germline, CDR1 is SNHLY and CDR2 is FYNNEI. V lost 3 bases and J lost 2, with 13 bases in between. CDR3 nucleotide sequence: TGTGCCAGCAGTGAGCAAAGGGGAGTACAAGAGACCCAGTACTTC. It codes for CASSEQRGVQETQYF.

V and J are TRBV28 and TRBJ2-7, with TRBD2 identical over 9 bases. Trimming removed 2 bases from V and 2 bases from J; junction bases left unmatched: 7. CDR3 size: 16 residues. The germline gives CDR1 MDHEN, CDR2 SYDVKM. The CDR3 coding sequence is TGTGCCAGCAGTTTAAGTAAGGCTAGCGGGACCTACGAGCAGTACTTC. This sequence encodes CASSLSKASGTYEQYF.

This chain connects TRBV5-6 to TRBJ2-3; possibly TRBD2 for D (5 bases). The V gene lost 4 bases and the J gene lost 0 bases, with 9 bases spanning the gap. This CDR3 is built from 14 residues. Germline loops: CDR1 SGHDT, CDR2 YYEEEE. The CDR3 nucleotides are TGTGCCAGCAGCCGCCGGGGTAGCACAGATACGCAGTATTTT. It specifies CASSRRGSTDTQYF.